These T cell receptor beta chains were read from a single sample in a study of cytomegalovirus exposure and HLA in healthy donors. Sequenced by immunoSEQ multiplex PCR; TCRdb stores in-frame clones only, minus some. This sample yields under 250,000 clones, of which 85% to 90% are seen a single time; less than 3% belongs to the top ten. Sequencing was done on a sample of PBMCs. These receptor sequences come from a man between 18 and 35 years old in good health and CMV-seronegative. Both conserved end residues are part of each CDR3. A D gene is named only where the DNA matches it firmly. Clone size is shown for a subset of rows, as once, few, many or a class of expanded clone.

TGTGCCAGTACAGCTAGACAGGGCTCGGGGTTCAATGAGCAGTTCTTC CASTARQGSGFNEQFF TRBJ2-1 . TRBV25-1 TRBD1
TGTGCCAGCAGTCTAACAGAGAACACTGAAGCTTTCTTT CASSLTENTEAFF TRBJ1-1 . TRBV27 .
TGTGCCAGCAGCTTAGTTAGGGGAACGAATACGCAGTATTTT CASSLVRGTNTQYF TRBJ2-3 once TRBV11-2 .
TGTGCCAGCAGAGGGGATCAGCCCCAGCATTTT CASRGDQPQHF TRBJ1-5 few TRBV2 .
TGCGCCAGCAGCTGGTCGGGAGAAACCTACGAGCAGTACTTC CASSWSGETYEQYF TRBJ2-7 . TRBV5-1 .
TGTGCCAGTAATGTAGGGGACAATTCCTCACCCCTCCACTTT CASNVGDNSSPLHF TRBJ1-6 once TRBV19 .
TGTGCCAGCAGACAGGGGGAGACCCAGTACTTC CASRQGETQYF TRBJ2-5 . TRBV6-6 TRBD1
TGTGCCAGCAGCTTAGCCGGCGGGAGCGCAGATACGCAGTATTTT CASSLAGGSADTQYF TRBJ2-3 . TRBV7-9 TRBD2
TGTGCCAGCTCAACAGGATTCTCCGATACGCAGTATTTT CASSTGFSDTQYF TRBJ2-3 . TRBV11-3 .
TGTGCCAGCAGTGAATGGTGGCAGGGGGACTATGGCTACACCTTC CASSEWWQGDYGYTF TRBJ1-2 . TRBV2 TRBD1
TGTGCCAGCAGCCCACTACGAGGACAGGGGGTTCAAGGCTACACCTTC CASSPLRGQGVQGYTF TRBJ1-2 . TRBV5-8 TRBD1
TGTGCCAGCAGCTTGGGGACACCAAACACTGAAGCTTTCTTT CASSLGTPNTEAFF TRBJ1-1 . TRBV11-3 .
TGTGCCACCTCGGACAGGTACTACGAGCAGTACTTC CATSDRYYEQYF TRBJ2-7 . TRBV27 TRBD1
TGTGCCAGCAGCTTAGAATGGGGGCCCCTAGAGACCCAGTACTTC CASSLEWGPLETQYF TRBJ2-5 . TRBV7-2 .
TGTGCCAGCAGTAGGGACGGGGGCGAGCAGTACTTC CASSRDGGEQYF TRBJ2-7 . TRBV5-6 .
TGTGCCAGCAGCAGCCGCGTGTGGGCAGAATCTTCCTACGAGCAGTACTTC CASSSRVWAESSYEQYF TRBJ2-7 . TRBV7-8 .
TGTGCCAGCAGCATGGACAGGGGGCCTTACGAGCAGTACTTC CASSMDRGPYEQYF TRBJ2-7 . TRBV11-2 TRBD1
TGTGCCAGCAGTTTAGCCGGGACAGGGGGCGAGCAGTACTTC CASSLAGTGGEQYF TRBJ2-7 . TRBV27 TRBD1
TGTGCCAGCAAACAGGGATACGAGCAGTACTTC CASKQGYEQYF TRBJ2-7 . TRBV6-1 .
TGTGCCAGCAGCCTAGGGATGGCGGGGGGGCAAAGTGAGCAGTTCTTC CASSLGMAGGQSEQFF TRBJ2-1 . TRBV9 TRBD2
TGTGCCAGCAGCCCCCGGGACAGGGGAGCCGCAGATACGCAGTATTTT CASSPRDRGAADTQYF TRBJ2-3 . TRBV5-4 TRBD1
TGTGCCATCAGTGCGGGGGAGGGACGCGAGACCCAGTACTTC CAISAGEGRETQYF TRBJ2-5 . TRBV10-3 TRBD2
TGTGCCAGCAGCATAGGAGGGAATCAGCCCCAGCATTTT CASSIGGNQPQHF TRBJ1-5 . TRBV7-9 .
TGTGCCAGCACAGATCCCGGGACAGGGCCAGCTTTCTTT CASTDPGTGPAFF TRBJ1-1 . TRBV28 TRBD1
TGTGCCAGCAACACCAGGGATTTGAACACTGAAGCTTTCTTT CASNTRDLNTEAFF TRBJ1-1 . TRBV5-4 .
TGCGCCAGCAGCCAAGCCAACCAAGAGACCCAGTACTTC CASSQANQETQYF TRBJ2-5 . TRBV4-1 .
TGTGCCAGCAGCTCGCCTTGGGACAGGGGATACGAGCAGTACTTC CASSSPWDRGYEQYF TRBJ2-7 few TRBV7-9 TRBD1
TGTGCCAGCAGCTCCCGACAGGGGCCGGGGGAGACCCAGTACTTC CASSSRQGPGETQYF TRBJ2-5 . TRBV5-4 TRBD1
TGTGCCATCAGTGATTCCCGGTCAGGGGGCAGCTATGGCTACACCTTC CAISDSRSGGSYGYTF TRBJ1-2 . TRBV10-3 TRBD1
TGTGCCTGGAGTGGCCCCCAGGGTCAAGAGACCCAGTACTTC CAWSGPQGQETQYF TRBJ2-5 . TRBV30 .
TGTGCCAGCAGTCCGGCACGGCGGGACACCATATATTTT CASSPARRDTIYF TRBJ1-3 . TRBV6-5 .
TGTGCCAGCAGCTTTGGGGCGCGGATAGGCGGGGAGCTGTTTTTT CASSFGARIGGELFF TRBJ2-2 . TRBV5-4 .
TGTGCCAGCAGTGGACGACAGGGGGGCACTGAAGCTTTCTTT CASSGRQGGTEAFF TRBJ1-1 . TRBV6-5 TRBD1
TGCGCCAGCAGTTGTTATATGGCGTGCGGTGAAAAACTGTTTTTT CASSCYMACGEKLFF TRBJ1-4 once TRBV10-1 .
TGTGCCAGTACCTCCTCTTGGACACATGATCAGCCCCAGCATTTT CASTSSWTHDQPQHF TRBJ1-5 . TRBV19 .
TGTGCCAGCAGTTACTTTTGGGAGGGCCTGGGAAATGAGCAGTTCTTC CASSYFWEGLGNEQFF TRBJ2-1 . TRBV6-5 TRBD2
TGTGCCTGGAGAGTTGGGGGGATAGGGTATAATTCACCCCTCCACTTT CAWRVGGIGYNSPLHF TRBJ1-6 . TRBV30 .